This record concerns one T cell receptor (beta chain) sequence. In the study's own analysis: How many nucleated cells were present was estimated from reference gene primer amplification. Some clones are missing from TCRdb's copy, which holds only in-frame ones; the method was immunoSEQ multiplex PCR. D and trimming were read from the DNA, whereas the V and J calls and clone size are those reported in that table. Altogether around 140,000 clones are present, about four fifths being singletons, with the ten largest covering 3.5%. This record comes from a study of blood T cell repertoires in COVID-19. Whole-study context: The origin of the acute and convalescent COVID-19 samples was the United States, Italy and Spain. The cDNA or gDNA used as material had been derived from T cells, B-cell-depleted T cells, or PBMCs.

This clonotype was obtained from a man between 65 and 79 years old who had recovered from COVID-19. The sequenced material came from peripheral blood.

DNA of the CDR3: TGTGCCAGCAGCCTGCGGGGACACATTCAGTACTTC. Protein product: CASSLRGHIQYF. This chain uses TRBV7-8 with TRBJ2-4; weak D call: TRBD2 (6 bases). The length of the CDR3 is 12 residues. Trimming took off 5 bases at V and 8 bases at J, with 10 bases between the two ends. Germline V gene lookup returns CDR1 SGHVS and CDR2 FQNEAQ.